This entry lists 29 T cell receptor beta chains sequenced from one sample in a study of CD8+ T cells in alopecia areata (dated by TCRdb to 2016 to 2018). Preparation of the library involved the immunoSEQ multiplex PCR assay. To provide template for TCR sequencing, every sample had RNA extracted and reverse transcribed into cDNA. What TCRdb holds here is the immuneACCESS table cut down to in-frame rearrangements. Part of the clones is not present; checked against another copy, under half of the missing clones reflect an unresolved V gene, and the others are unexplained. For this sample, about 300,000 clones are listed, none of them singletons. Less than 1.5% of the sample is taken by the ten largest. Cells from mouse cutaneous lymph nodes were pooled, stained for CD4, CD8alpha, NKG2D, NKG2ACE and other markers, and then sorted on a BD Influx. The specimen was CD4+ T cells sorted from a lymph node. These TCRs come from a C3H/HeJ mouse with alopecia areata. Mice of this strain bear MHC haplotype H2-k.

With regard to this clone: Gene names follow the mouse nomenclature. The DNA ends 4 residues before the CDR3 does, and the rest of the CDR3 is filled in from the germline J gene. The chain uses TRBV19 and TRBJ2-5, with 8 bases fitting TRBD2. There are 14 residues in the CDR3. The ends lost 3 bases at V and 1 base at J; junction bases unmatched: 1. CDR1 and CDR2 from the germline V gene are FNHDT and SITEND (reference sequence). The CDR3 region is CASSKLGDQDTQYF. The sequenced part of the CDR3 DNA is TGTGCCAGCAGTAAACTGGGGGACCAAGAC.

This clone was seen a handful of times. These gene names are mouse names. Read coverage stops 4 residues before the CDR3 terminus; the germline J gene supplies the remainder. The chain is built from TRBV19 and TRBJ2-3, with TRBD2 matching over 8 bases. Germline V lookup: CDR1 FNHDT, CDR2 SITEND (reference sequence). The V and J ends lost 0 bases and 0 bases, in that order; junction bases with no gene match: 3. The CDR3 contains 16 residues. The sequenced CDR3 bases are TGTGCCAGCAGTATAGCCTGGGGGGCTAGTGCAGAA. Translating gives CASSIAWGASAE. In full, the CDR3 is CASSIAWGASAETLYF.

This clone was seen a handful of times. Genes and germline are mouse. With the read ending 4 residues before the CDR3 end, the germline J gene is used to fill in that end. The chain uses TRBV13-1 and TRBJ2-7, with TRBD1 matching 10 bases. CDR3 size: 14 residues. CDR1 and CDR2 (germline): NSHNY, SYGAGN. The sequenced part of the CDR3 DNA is TGTGCCAGCAGTCCCCGGGACAGGGGATAT. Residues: CASSPRDRGY. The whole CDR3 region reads CASSPRDRGYEQYF.

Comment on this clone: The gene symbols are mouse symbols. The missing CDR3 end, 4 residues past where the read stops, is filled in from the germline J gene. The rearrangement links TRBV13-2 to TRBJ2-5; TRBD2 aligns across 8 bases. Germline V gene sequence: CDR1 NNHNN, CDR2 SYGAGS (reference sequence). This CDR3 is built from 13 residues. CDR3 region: CASGEGGADTQYF. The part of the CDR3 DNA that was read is TGTGCCAGCGGTGAGGGGGGGGCAGAC.

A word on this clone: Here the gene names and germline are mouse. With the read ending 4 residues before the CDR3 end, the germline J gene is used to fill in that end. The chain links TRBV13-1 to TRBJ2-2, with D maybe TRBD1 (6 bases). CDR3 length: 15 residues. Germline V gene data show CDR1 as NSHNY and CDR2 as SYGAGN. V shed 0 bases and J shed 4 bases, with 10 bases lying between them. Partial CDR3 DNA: TGTGCCAGCAGTGATGCAACAGGGTTCACCGGG. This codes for CASSDATGFTG. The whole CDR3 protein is CASSDATGFTGQLYF.

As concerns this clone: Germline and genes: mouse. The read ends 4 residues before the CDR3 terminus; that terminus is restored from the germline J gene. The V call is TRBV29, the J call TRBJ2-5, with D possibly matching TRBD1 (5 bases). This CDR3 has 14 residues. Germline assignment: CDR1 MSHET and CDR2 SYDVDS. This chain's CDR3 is CASSFGGEGDTQYF. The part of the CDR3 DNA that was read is TGTGCTAGCAGTTTCGGAGGGGAGGGAGAC.

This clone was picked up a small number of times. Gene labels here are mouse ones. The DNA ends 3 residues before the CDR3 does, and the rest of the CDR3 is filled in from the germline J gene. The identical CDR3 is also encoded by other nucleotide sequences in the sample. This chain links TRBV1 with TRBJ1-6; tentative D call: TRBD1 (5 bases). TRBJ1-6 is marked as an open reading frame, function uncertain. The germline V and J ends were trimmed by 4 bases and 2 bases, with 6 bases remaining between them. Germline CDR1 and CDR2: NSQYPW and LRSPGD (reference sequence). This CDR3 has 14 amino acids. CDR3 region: CTCSVGAYNSPLYF. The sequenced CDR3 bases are TGCACCTGCAGTGTAGGGGCCTATAATTCGCCC.

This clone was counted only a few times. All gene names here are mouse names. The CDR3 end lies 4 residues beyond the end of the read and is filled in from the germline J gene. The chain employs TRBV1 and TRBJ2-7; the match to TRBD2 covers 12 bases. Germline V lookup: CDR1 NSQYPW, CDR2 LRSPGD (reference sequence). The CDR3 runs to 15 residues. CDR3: CTCSARTGGEYEQYF. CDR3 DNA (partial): TGCACCTGCAGTGCCCGGACTGGGGGGGAGTAT.

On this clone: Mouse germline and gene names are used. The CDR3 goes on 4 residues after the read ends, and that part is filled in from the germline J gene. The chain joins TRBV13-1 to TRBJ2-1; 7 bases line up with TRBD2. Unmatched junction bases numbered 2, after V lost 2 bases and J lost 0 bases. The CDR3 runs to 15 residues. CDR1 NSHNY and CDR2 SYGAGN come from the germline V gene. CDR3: CASSELGNNYAEQFF. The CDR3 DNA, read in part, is TGTGCCAGCAGTGAACTGGGGAATAACTATGCT.

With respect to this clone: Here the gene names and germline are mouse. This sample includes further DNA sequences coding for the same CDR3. CDR3 residues: CASGDDWGGYEQYF. Incomplete CDR3 DNA: TGTGCCAGCGGTGATGACTGGGGGGGGTAT. This chain connects TRBV13-2 to TRBJ2-7; TRBD2 matches 10 bases. The CDR3 end falls 4 residues outside the read, so it is completed with the germline J gene. The germline V gene has CDR1 NNHNN and CDR2 SYGAGS (reference sequence). The CDR3 is 14 residues long.

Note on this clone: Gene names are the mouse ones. The chain's CDR3 is CASSGDWGEAEQFF. The CDR3 bases that were read are TGTGCCAGCAGTGGGGACTGGGGTGAGGCT. The J gene is TRBJ2-1, the V gene TRBV13-3, with 10 bases lining up with TRBD2. The DNA ends 4 residues before the CDR3 does, and the rest of the CDR3 is filled in from the germline J gene. Germline V gene lookup returns CDR1 NNHDY and CDR2 SYVADS. The CDR3 runs to 14 residues.

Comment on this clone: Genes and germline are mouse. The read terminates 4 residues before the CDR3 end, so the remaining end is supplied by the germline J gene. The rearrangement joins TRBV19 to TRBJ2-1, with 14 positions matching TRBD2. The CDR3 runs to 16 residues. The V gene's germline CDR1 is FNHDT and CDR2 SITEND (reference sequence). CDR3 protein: CASTAGTGGARAEQFF. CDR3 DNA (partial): TGTGCCAGCACCGCCGGGACTGGGGGGGCGCGGGCT.

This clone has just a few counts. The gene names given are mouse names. This CDR3 is CASSDDRGDTGQLYF. The covered CDR3 bases are TGTGCCAGCAGTGACGACAGGGGCGACACCGGG. The J gene is TRBJ2-2, the V gene TRBV13-3, with TRBD1 matching 8 bases. From the germline J gene comes the end of the CDR3, since the read stops 4 residues before it. CDR1 is NNHDY, CDR2 SYVADS, per germline. V lost 2 bases and J lost 3; bases outside the gene matches: 3. CDR3 length: 15 amino acids.

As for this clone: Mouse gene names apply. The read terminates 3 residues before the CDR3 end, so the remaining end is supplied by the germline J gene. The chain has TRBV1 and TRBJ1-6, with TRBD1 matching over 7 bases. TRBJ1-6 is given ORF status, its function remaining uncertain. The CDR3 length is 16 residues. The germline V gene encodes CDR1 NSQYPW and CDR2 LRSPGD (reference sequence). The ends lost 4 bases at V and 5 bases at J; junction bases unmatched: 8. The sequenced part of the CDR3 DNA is TGCACCTGCAGTGTCCGGGACAGAGAGGATAATTCGCCC. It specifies CTCSVRDREDNSP. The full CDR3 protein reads CTCSVRDREDNSPLYF.

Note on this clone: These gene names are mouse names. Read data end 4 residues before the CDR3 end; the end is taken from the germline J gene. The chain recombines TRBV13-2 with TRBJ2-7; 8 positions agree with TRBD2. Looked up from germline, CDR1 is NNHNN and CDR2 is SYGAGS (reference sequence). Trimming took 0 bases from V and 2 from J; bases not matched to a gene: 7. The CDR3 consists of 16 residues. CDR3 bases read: TGTGCCAGCGGTGATGTATCTGGGGGGCCAACCTAT. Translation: CASGDVSGGPTY. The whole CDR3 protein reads CASGDVSGGPTYEQYF.

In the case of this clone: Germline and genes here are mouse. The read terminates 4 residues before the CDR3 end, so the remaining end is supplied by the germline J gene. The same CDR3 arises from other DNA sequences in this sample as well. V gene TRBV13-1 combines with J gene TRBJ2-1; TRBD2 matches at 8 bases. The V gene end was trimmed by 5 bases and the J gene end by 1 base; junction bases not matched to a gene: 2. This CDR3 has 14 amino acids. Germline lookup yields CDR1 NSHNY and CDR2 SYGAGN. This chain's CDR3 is CASSRLGNYAEQFF. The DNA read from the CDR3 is TGTGCCAGCAGCAGACTGGGGAACTATGCT.

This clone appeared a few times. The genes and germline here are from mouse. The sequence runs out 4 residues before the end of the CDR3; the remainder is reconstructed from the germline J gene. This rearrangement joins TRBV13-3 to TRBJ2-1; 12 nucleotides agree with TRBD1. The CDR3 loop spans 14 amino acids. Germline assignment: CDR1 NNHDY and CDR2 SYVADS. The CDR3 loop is CASSGDRGRAEQFF. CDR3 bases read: TGTGCCAGCAGTGGGGACAGGGGGCGGGCT.

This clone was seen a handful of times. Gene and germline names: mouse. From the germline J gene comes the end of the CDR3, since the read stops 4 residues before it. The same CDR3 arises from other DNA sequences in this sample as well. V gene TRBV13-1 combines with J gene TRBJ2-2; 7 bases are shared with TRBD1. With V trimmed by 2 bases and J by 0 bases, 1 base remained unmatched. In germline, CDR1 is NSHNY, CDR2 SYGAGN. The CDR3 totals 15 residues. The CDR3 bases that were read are TGTGCCAGCAGTGAAGACAGGGCAAACACCGGG. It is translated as CASSEDRANTG. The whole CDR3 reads CASSEDRANTGQLYF.

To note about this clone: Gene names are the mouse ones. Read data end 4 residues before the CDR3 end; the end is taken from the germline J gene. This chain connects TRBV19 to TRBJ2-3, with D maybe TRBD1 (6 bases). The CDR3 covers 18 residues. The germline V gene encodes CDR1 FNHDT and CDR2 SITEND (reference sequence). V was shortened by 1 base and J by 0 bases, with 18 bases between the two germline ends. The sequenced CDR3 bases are TGTGCCAGCAGTATAACCCGGGGGACATCTTTTAGTGCAGAA. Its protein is CASSITRGTSFSAE. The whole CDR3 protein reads CASSITRGTSFSAETLYF.

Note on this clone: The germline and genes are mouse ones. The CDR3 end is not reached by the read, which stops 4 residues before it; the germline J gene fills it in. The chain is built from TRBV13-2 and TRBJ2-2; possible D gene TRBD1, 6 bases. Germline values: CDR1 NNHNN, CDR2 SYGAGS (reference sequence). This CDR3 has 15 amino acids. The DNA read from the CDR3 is TGTGCCAGCGGTGATGCAGGGCAGGGGATCGGG. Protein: CASGDAGQGIG. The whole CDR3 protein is CASGDAGQGIGQLYF.

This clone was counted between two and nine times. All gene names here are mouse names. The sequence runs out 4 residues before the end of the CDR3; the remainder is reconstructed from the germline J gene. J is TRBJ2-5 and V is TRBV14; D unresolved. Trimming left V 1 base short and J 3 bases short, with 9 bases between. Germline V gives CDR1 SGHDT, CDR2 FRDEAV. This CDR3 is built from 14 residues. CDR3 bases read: TGTGCCAGCAGTTTCCCCCAGATTCAAGAC. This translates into CASSFPQIQD. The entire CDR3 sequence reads CASSFPQIQDTQYF.

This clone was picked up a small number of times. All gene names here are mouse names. The sequenced part of the CDR3 DNA is TGTGCCTGGAGTCTCGAGACAACAAACTCC. Amino acid sequence: CAWSLETTNS. The CDR3 in its entirety is CAWSLETTNSDYTF. The rearrangement links TRBV31 to TRBJ1-2; D gene ambiguous. The DNA ends 4 residues before the CDR3 does, and the rest of the CDR3 is filled in from the germline J gene. Germline loops: CDR1 GKSSPN, CDR2 SITVG. V lost 0 bases, J lost 0 bases, and 8 bases lay in between. The CDR3 has 14 amino acids.

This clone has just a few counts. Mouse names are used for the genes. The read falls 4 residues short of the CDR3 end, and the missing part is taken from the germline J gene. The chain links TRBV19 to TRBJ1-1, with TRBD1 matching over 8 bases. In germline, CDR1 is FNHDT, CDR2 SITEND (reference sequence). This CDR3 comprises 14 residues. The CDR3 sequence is CASSFPWTGTEVFF. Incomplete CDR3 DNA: TGTGCCAGCAGTTTTCCTTGGACAGGGACA.

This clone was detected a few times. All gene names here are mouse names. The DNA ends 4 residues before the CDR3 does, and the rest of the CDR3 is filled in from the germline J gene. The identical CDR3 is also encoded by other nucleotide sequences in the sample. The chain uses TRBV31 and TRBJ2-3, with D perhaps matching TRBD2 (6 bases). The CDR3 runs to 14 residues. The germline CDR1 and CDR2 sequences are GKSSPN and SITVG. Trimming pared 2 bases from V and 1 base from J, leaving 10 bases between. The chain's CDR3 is CAWSGGLGAETLYF. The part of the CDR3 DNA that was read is TGTGCCTGGAGTGGGGGGTTAGGTGCAGAA.

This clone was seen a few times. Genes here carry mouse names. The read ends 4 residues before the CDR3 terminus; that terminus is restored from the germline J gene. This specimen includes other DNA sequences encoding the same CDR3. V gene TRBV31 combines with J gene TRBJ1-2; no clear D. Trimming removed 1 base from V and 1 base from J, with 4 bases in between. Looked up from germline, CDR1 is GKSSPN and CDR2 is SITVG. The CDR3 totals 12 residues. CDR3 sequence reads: CAWSPGNSDYTF. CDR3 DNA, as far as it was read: TGTGCCTGGAGTCCAGGAAACTCC.

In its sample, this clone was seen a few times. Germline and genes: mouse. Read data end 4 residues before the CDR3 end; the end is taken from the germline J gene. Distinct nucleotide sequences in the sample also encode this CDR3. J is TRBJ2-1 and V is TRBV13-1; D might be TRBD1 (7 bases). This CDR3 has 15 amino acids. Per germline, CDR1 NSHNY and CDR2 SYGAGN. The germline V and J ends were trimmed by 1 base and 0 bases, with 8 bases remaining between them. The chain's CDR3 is CASSDRGPNYAEQFF. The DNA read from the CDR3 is TGTGCCAGCAGTGATAGGGGGCCTAACTATGCT.

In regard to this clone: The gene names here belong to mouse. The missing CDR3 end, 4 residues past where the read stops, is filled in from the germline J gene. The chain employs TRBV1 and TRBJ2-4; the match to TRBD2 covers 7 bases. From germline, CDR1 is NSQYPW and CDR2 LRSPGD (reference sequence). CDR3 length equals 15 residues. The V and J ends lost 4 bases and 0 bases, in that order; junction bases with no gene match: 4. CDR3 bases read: TGCACCTGCAGTGGAGGGACTGCTAGTCAAAAC. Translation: CTCSGGTASQN. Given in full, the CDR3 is CTCSGGTASQNTLYF. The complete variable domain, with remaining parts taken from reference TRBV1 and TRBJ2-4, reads VTLLEQNPRWRLVPRGQAVNLRCILKNSQYPWMSWYQQDLQKQLQWLFTLRSPGDKEVKSLPGADYLATRVTDTELRLQVANMSQGRTLYCTCSGGTASQNTLYFGAGTRLSVL.

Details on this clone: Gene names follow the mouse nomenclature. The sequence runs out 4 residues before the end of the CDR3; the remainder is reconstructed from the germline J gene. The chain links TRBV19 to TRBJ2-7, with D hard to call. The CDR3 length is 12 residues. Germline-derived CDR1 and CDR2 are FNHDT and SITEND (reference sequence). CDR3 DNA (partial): TGTGCCAGCAGTAACGGCAGGTAT. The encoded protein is CASSNGRY. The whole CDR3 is CASSNGRYEQYF.

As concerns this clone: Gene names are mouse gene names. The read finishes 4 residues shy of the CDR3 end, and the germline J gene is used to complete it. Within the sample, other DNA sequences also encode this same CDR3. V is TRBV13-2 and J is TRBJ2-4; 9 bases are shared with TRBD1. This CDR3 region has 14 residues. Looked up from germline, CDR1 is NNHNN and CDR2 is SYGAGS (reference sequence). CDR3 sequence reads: CASGDAGTGNTLYF. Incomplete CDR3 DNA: TGTGCCAGCGGTGATGCAGGGACAGGGAAC.